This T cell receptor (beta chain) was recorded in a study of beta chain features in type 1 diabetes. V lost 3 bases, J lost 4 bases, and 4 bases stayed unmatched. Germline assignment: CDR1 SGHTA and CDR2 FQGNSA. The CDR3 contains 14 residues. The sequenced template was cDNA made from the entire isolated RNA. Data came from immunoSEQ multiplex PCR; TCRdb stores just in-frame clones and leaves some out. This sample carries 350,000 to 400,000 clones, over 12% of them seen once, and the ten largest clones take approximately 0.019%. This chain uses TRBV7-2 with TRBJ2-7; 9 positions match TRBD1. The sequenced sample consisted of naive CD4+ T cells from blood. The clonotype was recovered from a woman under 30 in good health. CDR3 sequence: CASSFAGTGYEQYF. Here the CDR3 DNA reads TGTGCCAGCAGCTTCGCCGGGACAGGGTACGAGCAGTACTTC.